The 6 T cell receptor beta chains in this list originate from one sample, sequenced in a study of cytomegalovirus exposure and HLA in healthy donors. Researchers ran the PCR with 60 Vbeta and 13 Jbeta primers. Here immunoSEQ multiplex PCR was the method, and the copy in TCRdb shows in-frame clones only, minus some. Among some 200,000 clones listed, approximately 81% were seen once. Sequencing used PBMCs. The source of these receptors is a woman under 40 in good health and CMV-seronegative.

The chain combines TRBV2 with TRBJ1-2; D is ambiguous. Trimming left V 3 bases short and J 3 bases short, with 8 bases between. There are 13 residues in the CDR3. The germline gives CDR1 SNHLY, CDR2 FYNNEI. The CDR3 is CASSERVHYGYTF. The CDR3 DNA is TGTGCCAGCAGTGAGAGGGTGCACTATGGCTACACCTTC. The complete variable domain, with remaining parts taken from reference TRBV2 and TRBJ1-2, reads EPEVTQTPSHQVTQMGQEVILRCVPISNHLYFYWYRQILGQKVEFLVSFYNNEISEKSEIFDDQFSVERPDGSNFTLKIRSTKLEDSAMYFCASSERVHYGYTFGSGTRLTVV.

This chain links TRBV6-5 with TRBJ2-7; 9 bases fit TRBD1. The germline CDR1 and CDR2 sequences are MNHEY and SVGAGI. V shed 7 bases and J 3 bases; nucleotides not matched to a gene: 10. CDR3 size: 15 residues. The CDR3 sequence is CASKRLGTGSYEQYF. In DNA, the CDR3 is TGTGCCAGCAAGAGGTTAGGGACAGGGAGCTACGAGCAGTACTTC.

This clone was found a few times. The CDR3 DNA sequence: TGTGCCAGCAGTTTTCCTCCTAACACAGGGTTCAGAGATACGCAGTATTTT. Amino acids: CASSFPPNTGFRDTQYF. The chain is built from TRBV28 and TRBJ2-3; possible D gene TRBD1, 6 bases. This CDR3 contains 17 residues. Looked up from germline, CDR1 is MDHEN and CDR2 is SYDVKM. Trimming removed 3 bases at V and 5 bases at J, with 21 bases between.

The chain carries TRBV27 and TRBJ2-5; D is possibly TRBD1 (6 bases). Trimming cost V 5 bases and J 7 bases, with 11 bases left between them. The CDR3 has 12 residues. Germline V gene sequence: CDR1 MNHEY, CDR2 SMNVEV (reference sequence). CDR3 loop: CASSLRGGTQYF. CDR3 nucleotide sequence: TGTGCCAGCAGTCTCAGGGGTGGGACCCAGTACTTC.

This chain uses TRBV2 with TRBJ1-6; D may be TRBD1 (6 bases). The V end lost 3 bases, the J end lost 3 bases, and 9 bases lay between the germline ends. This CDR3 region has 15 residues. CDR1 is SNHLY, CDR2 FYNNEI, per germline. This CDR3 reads CASSESGDYNSPLHF. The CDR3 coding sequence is TGTGCCAGCAGTGAGTCAGGGGACTATAATTCACCCCTCCACTTT.

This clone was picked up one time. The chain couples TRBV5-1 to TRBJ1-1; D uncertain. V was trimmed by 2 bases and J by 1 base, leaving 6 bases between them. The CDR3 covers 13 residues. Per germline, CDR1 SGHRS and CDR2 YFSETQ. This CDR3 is CASSLTRNTEAFF. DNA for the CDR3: TGCGCCAGCAGCTTAACACGGAACACTGAAGCTTTCTTT.